The T cell receptor beta chain under discussion was sequenced for a study of early T cells in non-severe SARS-CoV-2 infection (dated by TCRdb to about 2021). For the wider study: TCR sequencing used bulk RNA from unsorted whole blood, so alpha and beta chains could not be paired. Summary of the overall study and its limitations: VDJdb matching was skewed toward anti-spike CD8 responses, so virus-specific expansions were likely underestimated and private and CD4 specificities were missed.

The library was generated by 5' RACE. Reads for this sample came from a NextSeq 500. The TCR library protocol attached unique molecular identifiers to individual cDNA molecules to correct for sequencing error and PCR bias. Both TCR alpha and beta chains were sequenced, and tight co-correlation was observed between alpha and beta sequence abundances in each sample. The authors processed their data as follows. V gene, J gene and CDR3 annotation of TCR sequences was performed with Decombinator V4. Expanded TCRs were defined as changing significantly between any two time points under a Poisson model with p below 0.0001. TCR abundances were normalised to the total number of TCRs sequenced in each sample and reported as counts per million. VDJdb, accessed 1 November 2021, was searched for CMV, EBV and SARS-CoV-2 annotated TCRs, with TCRs annotated for multiple antigens excluded. TCRdb passed the public sequencing reads through fastp at Q25 and MiXCR, retaining productive beta sequences. Each CDR3 protein appears once, grouped with its most common genes and DNA. These V and J calls derive from TCRdb rather than the authors' analysis. The sample includes 40,000 to 55,000 distinct CDR3 sequences, with about 23% observed a single time. The ten largest clones represent around 4.6% of the sample.

The sample holds many counts of this clonotype. Its cognate antigen has yet to be identified. The record has no base qualities; no much larger clone is one base away. Set within a cohort of healthcare workers in London, UK, this nested case-control study involved weekly PCR testing of nasopharyngeal swabs along with blood sampling. Between 23 and 31 March 2020, the week of the UK lockdown, healthcare workers were enrolled and then followed up weekly for as long as 16 weeks. Specimen: whole blood, collected at baseline. The receptor was derived from an adult who was a healthcare worker with PCR-confirmed SARS-CoV-2 infection or an uninfected control (not recorded which).

The CDR3 loop reads CASSEANLKRSYGYTF. The DNA sequence follows: TGTGCCAGCAGTGAAGCAAACCTCAAAAGAAGTTATGGCTACACCTTC. The chain links TRBV2 with TRBJ1-2, with no D gene named confidently. Cut back by 0 bases and 5 bases, the V and J ends lie 16 bases apart. From cysteine to phenylalanine, the CDR3 is 16 amino acids long. The only DNA kept is the CDR3, 48 bases in frame from the first base. Looking up the germline V gene yields CDR1 SNHLY and CDR2 FYNNEI.